These T cell receptor beta chains were read from a single sample in a study of T cells in Graves' hyperthyroidism and ophthalmopathy. Via MiXCR, TCRdb re-called the multiplex PCR reads, giving one row per CDR3 protein. Found here are about 290,000 distinct CDR3 sequences, roughly 15% of them singletons; the top ten hold 30% to 35%. The sequencing sample was made of blood. These receptors were obtained from a woman aged 50 to 65 with Graves' hyperthyroidism that later progressed to Graves' ophthalmopathy. Both conserved end residues are part of each CDR3. Each record gives: J gene, CDR3 length, V gene, D gene, CDR3 protein. D genes are given only for firm matches.

TRBJ1-2,11,TRBV2,NA,CASNGGDGYTF
TRBJ2-1,16,TRBV20-1,NA,CSAGRPGRSTFYEQFF
TRBJ1-4,12,TRBV30,NA,CAWTLTNEKLFF
TRBJ1-2,13,TRBV6-1,NA,CASSRGRAYGYTF
TRBJ1-1,12,TRBV7-2,NA,CASNPQTGEAFF
TRBJ2-3,15,TRBV5-6,NA,CASSVESWRADTQYF
TRBJ2-3,15,TRBV7-3,NA,CASSLIGTSTDTQYF
TRBJ1-1,21,TRBV2,NA,CASMNRGTYEQYFGPGTEAFF
TRBJ2-3,14,TRBV12-3/TRBV12-4,TRBD2,CASSLGLAADTQYF
TRBJ1-1,12,TRBV29-1,NA,CSVGDLNTEAFF
TRBJ2-5,17,TRBV20-1,TRBD2,CSARDPPGLAGQETQYF
TRBJ1-1,17,TRBV10-3,NA,CAISDVEGRRFGTEAFF
TRBJ1-5,14,TRBV7-6,NA,CASSPSAGDQPQHF
TRBJ2-7,16,TRBV5-4,TRBD1,CASSLGGNQGGGEQYF
TRBJ2-5,12,TRBV20-1,NA,CSARLGEGTQYF
TRBJ2-1,14,TRBV11-2,TRBD2,CASSPSGTYNEQFF
TRBJ2-1,16,TRBV4-1,NA,CASSQGRLRDGGEQFF
TRBJ2-5,15,TRBV5-1,NA,CASSLNSPGEETQYF
TRBJ2-2,14,TRBV20-1,TRBD2,CSGGLPARPGELFF
TRBJ2-1,13,TRBV14,NA,CASSQGTANEQFF
TRBJ2-7,11,TRBV19,NA,CATSLGYEQYF
TRBJ2-3,16,TRBV7-3,TRBD2,CASSLTRGGPPDTQYF
TRBJ2-7,14,TRBV6-1,TRBD1,CASSDVGQGYEQYF
TRBJ2-1,12,TRBV12-3/TRBV12-4,NA,CASSFSSREQFF
TRBJ2-3,14,TRBV2,TRBD2,CASSEGTSGRGQYF
TRBJ2-3,18,TRBV2,NA,CASSGLWESALSTDTQYF
TRBJ2-1,15,TRBV6-2/TRBV6-3,TRBD1,CASSAGTGDLSEQFF
TRBJ2-3,17,TRBV5-1,TRBD2,CASSPFETSGERSTQYF
TRBJ1-1,13,TRBV11-2,NA,CASVRGGWSEAFF
TRBJ1-5,13,TRBV28,NA,CASSLLRSEPQHF
TRBJ2-2,16,TRBV29-1,NA,CSVRSPGDLNTGELFF
TRBJ2-7,10,TRBV18,TRBD2,CASSPCGRYF
TRBJ2-1,15,TRBV20-1,NA,CSAGERARLVDEQFF
TRBJ1-5,14,TRBV12-3/TRBV12-4,NA,CASSFDYSNQPQHF
TRBJ2-1,18,TRBV3-1,NA,CASSQEWGLGSSYNEQFF
TRBJ1-2,13,TRBV10-3,NA,CAISEIEGGGYTF
TRBJ2-5,12,TRBV28,NA,CASSSPQETQYF
TRBJ1-6,15,TRBV5-1,NA,CASSVHWQNNSPLHF
TRBJ2-7,14,TRBV12-3/TRBV12-4,TRBD1,CASSSGTVSYEQYF
TRBJ2-5,15,TRBV2,TRBD2,CASSVLAGVGETQYF
TRBJ2-1,16,TRBV7-2,NA,CASSHNPRGTYNEQFF
TRBJ2-6,15,TRBV6-1,NA,CASSSALSGANVLTF
TRBJ1-1,13,TRBV20-1,NA,CSARAGQNTEAFF
TRBJ1-1,15,TRBV28,TRBD1,CASSLPTGGYTEAFF
TRBJ2-3,19,TRBV9,TRBD2,CASSETRGLAGGFTDTQYF
TRBJ2-7,14,TRBV27,NA,CASSFSSGSHEQYF
TRBJ2-5,14,TRBV4-2,NA,CASSQGAGGETQYF
TRBJ2-7,12,TRBV2,NA,CASSEGTYEQYF
TRBJ2-1,15,TRBV2,TRBD2,CASSYRTSGNNEQFF
TRBJ2-7,14,TRBV6-1,TRBD1,CASSGDRSSYEQYF
TRBJ2-1,16,TRBV29-1,TRBD2,CSTTTGTSGGNNEQFF
TRBJ2-3,15,TRBV2,NA,CASSVLGGSGDTQYF
TRBJ2-1,16,TRBV5-1,TRBD1,CASSFQGASSYNEQFF
TRBJ2-1,18,TRBV5-1,NA,CASSLPPSPSNTYNEQFF
TRBJ1-1,13,TRBV20-1,NA,CSASMDMNTEAFF